The rows below give T cell receptor beta chains drawn from one sample of a study of T cells in localized non-small cell lung cancer. Data came from immunoSEQ multiplex PCR; TCRdb stores just in-frame clones and leaves some out. The sample lists roughly 72,000 clones, around 84% occurring once. The sample was peripheral blood, taken before any cancer treatment. These receptors all come from an older female donor with stage I lung adenocarcinoma. CDR3s include the opening cysteine and the closing phenylalanine or tryptophan. Fields, in order: D gene, clone size, J gene, V gene, CDR3 DNA, CDR3 protein. The D gene is left open where the match is weak. For some rows the clone size is stated as once, few or many, or as a class when expanded; others skip it.

D: -; size: -; J: TRBJ2-3; V: TRBV4-2; DNA: TGTGCCAGCAGCCAAGAGGCGGGACCACGTACAGATACGCAGTATTTT; CDR3: CASSQEAGPRTDTQYF
D: -; size: -; J: TRBJ1-4; V: TRBV5-6; DNA: TGTGCCAGCAGCCCCGCACCCCGCGGTGGTGAAAAACTGTTTTTT; CDR3: CASSPAPRGGEKLFF
D: -; size: -; J: TRBJ1-2; V: TRBV5-1; DNA: TGCGCCAGCAGCTCGGACGGCTATGGCTACACCTTC; CDR3: CASSSDGYGYTF
D: TRBD2; size: -; J: TRBJ2-3; V: TRBV4-1; DNA: TGCGCCAGCAGCCAAGATAGTCCGGGGGGGGCAGATACGCAGTATTTT; CDR3: CASSQDSPGGADTQYF
D: TRBD1; size: -; J: TRBJ1-6; V: TRBV5-1; DNA: TGCGCCAGCAGACCGGGACAGGGGATTTCACCCCTCCACTTT; CDR3: CASRPGQGISPLHF
D: -; size: -; J: TRBJ1-1; V: TRBV30; DNA: TGTGCCTGGAGCCGGGACCCAGCCCGGGGCACTGAAGCTTTCTTT; CDR3: CAWSRDPARGTEAFF
D: TRBD2; size: -; J: TRBJ2-3; V: TRBV28; DNA: TGTGCCAGCAGTTACCTTAGCGGGGGGGGCGGCACAGATACGCAGTATTTT; CDR3: CASSYLSGGGGTDTQYF
D: -; size: few; J: TRBJ1-2; V: TRBV7-8; DNA: TGTGCCAGCAGCCTGGGGGTCTATGGCTACACCTTC; CDR3: CASSLGVYGYTF
D: -; size: -; J: TRBJ1-1; V: TRBV7-9; DNA: TGTGCCAGCAGCTTTCCAAACACTGAAGCTTTCTTT; CDR3: CASSFPNTEAFF
D: TRBD1; size: -; J: TRBJ1-2; V: TRBV27; DNA: TGTGCCAGCCGCAGGGGGTTCGGACAGGGACTCAACTATGGCTACACCTTC; CDR3: CASRRGFGQGLNYGYTF
D: TRBD2; size: -; J: TRBJ2-2; V: TRBV7-9; DNA: TGTGCCAGCAGGCGATCGGGGGGCACCGGGGAGCTGTTTTTT; CDR3: CASRRSGGTGELFF
D: -; size: -; J: TRBJ2-1; V: TRBV6-4; DNA: TGTGCCAGCAGTGGCCAGTTCGGAGGTGAGCAGTTCTTC; CDR3: CASSGQFGGEQFF
D: -; size: -; J: TRBJ2-7; V: TRBV6-1; DNA: TGTGCCAGCACCGAGATGACTGCCTACGAGCAGTACTTC; CDR3: CASTEMTAYEQYF
D: -; size: few; J: TRBJ1-5; V: TRBV5-8; DNA: TGTGCCAGCAGCCGGGACTTGGATCAGCCCCAGCATTTT; CDR3: CASSRDLDQPQHF
D: -; size: -; J: TRBJ1-2; V: TRBV6-1; DNA: TGTGCCAGCGGCAGAACAGGTCAATATGGCTACACCTTC; CDR3: CASGRTGQYGYTF
D: -; size: -; J: TRBJ1-1; V: TRBV19; DNA: TGTGCCAGTAGCAGTAAGGACAGAAAGAACACTGAAGCTTTCTTT; CDR3: CASSSKDRKNTEAFF
D: -; size: -; J: TRBJ2-1; V: TRBV9; DNA: TGTGCCAGCAGCTCCCGACAGTTCCCCTTGTCCAATGAGCAGTTCTTC; CDR3: CASSSRQFPLSNEQFF
D: TRBD1; size: -; J: TRBJ2-3; V: TRBV11-2; DNA: TGTGCCAGCAGCTTCAGACAGGGTGGGACAGATACGCAGTATTTT; CDR3: CASSFRQGGTDTQYF
D: -; size: few; J: TRBJ1-1; V: TRBV6-5; DNA: TGTGCCAGCAGTTCTGGGACAAGGGACGGGAACACTGAAGCTTTCTTT; CDR3: CASSSGTRDGNTEAFF
D: -; size: -; J: TRBJ2-5; V: TRBV7-8; DNA: TGTGCCAGCAGCTTCCCAGAGACCCAGTACTTC; CDR3: CASSFPETQYF
D: -; size: -; J: TRBJ2-5; V: TRBV28; DNA: TGTGCCAGCAGTTTAGCTGAGGGGGTTATGGAGACCCAGTACTTC; CDR3: CASSLAEGVMETQYF
D: -; size: -; J: TRBJ2-2; V: TRBV6-1; DNA: TGTGCCAGCAGTGTAGGACTGGCGAACACCGGGGAGCTGTTTTTT; CDR3: CASSVGLANTGELFF
D: -; size: -; J: TRBJ1-4; V: TRBV11-2; DNA: TGTGCCAGCAGCTTTCGGGGGTTAACTAATGAAAAACTGTTTTTT; CDR3: CASSFRGLTNEKLFF
D: -; size: few; J: TRBJ2-1; V: TRBV28; DNA: TGTGCCATTAGCGGACCGGGACGGAACTACAATGAGCAGTTCTTC; CDR3: CAISGPGRNYNEQFF
D: TRBD1; size: -; J: TRBJ1-3; V: TRBV5-1; DNA: TGCGCCAGCAGCTTGGAAAGACAGGGGGCTTTGTCGCGCTCTGGAAACACCATATATTTT; CDR3: CASSLERQGALSRSGNTIYF
D: -; size: -; J: TRBJ1-5; V: TRBV1; DNA: TGCACCAGCAGCCAAGTGACAGGGGGCAATCAGCCCCAGCATTTT; CDR3: CTSSQVTGGNQPQHF
D: -; size: -; J: TRBJ1-1; V: TRBV11-2; DNA: TGTGCCAGCAGCCTAACTATGGGGGTTCGGAACACTGAAGCTTTCTTT; CDR3: CASSLTMGVRNTEAFF
D: -; size: -; J: TRBJ2-1; V: TRBV30; DNA: TGTGCCTGGAGTTCCTCGGTGGGCGGGCAGTTCTTC; CDR3: CAWSSSVGGQFF
D: -; size: medium-sized; J: TRBJ2-2; V: TRBV28; DNA: TGTGCCAGCAGTTTACTGGGGGGGGAGCTGTTTTTT; CDR3: CASSLLGGELFF
D: TRBD1; size: -; J: TRBJ2-6; V: TRBV10-3; DNA: TGTGCCATCAGTGACCGGACAGGTCGCTCTGGGGCCAACGTCCTGACTTTC; CDR3: CAISDRTGRSGANVLTF
D: -; size: once; J: TRBJ1-2; V: TRBV19; DNA: TGTGCCAGTATACCAGGGCTCGGCTATGGCTACACCTTC; CDR3: CASIPGLGYGYTF
D: -; size: once; J: TRBJ1-4; V: TRBV7-9; DNA: TGTGCCAGCAGCTCCCGGAGGGGCCAGTCTAATGAAAAACTGTTTTTT; CDR3: CASSSRRGQSNEKLFF
D: -; size: -; J: TRBJ1-1; V: TRBV27; DNA: TGTGCCAGCAGAACACACCTTGGAGTGAACACTGAAGCTTTCTTT; CDR3: CASRTHLGVNTEAFF
D: TRBD2; size: -; J: TRBJ2-3; V: TRBV19; DNA: TGTGCCAGTAGTGCGGCTAGCGGGAGGCTGGGCACAGATACGCAGTATTTT; CDR3: CASSAASGRLGTDTQYF
D: -; size: -; J: TRBJ1-6; V: TRBV30; DNA: TGTGCCTGGATGGAGGGGCGGAATTCACCCCTCCACTTT; CDR3: CAWMEGRNSPLHF
D: -; size: -; J: TRBJ1-2; V: TRBV6-5; DNA: TGTGCCAGCAGTTACCTACAGAACTATGGCTACACCTTC; CDR3: CASSYLQNYGYTF
D: -; size: -; J: TRBJ1-1; V: TRBV6-6; DNA: TGTGCCAGCACTTTACAGGCGACGAACACTGAAGCTTTCTTT; CDR3: CASTLQATNTEAFF
D: -; size: -; J: TRBJ1-2; V: TRBV7-2; DNA: TGTGCCAGCAGCTTAGTTCCGGCAGGGCAAGGTGGCTACACCTTC; CDR3: CASSLVPAGQGGYTF
D: -; size: -; J: TRBJ1-6; V: TRBV19; DNA: TGTGCCAGTAGTATAGCGCGGCCAGCGGGAGACGGCTCCTATAATTCACCCCTCCACTTT; CDR3: CASSIARPAGDGSYNSPLHF
D: TRBD2; size: -; J: TRBJ2-7; V: TRBV5-4; DNA: TGTGCCAGCAGGGAGAGGGGGACTAGCGGGAGAGCCTACGAGCAGTACTTC; CDR3: CASRERGTSGRAYEQYF
D: -; size: -; J: TRBJ1-2; V: TRBV30; DNA: TGTGCCCACGGACGGGGGCACGGCTATGGCTACACCTTC; CDR3: CAHGRGHGYGYTF
D: -; size: few; J: TRBJ2-1; V: TRBV7-9; DNA: TGTGCCAGCAGCACCTATTATGAGCAGTTCTTC; CDR3: CASSTYYEQFF
D: -; size: -; J: TRBJ2-3; V: TRBV5-4; DNA: TGTGCCAGCAGCCCTAGACGCACAGATACGCAGTATTTT; CDR3: CASSPRRTDTQYF
D: -; size: few; J: TRBJ2-1; V: TRBV7-2; DNA: TGTGCCAGCAGCTTAGAGGCGACTAACAATGAGCAGTTCTTC; CDR3: CASSLEATNNEQFF
D: -; size: -; J: TRBJ1-1; V: TRBV27; DNA: TGTGCCAGCAGTTTAAGCGCGAATAAGGGGGCTGAAGCTTTCTTT; CDR3: CASSLSANKGAEAFF
D: TRBD2; size: -; J: TRBJ2-3; V: TRBV28; DNA: TGTGCCAGTGAAACTAGCGGGAGGGCGGGTACGCAGTATTTT; CDR3: CASETSGRAGTQYF
D: -; size: -; J: TRBJ1-1; V: TRBV28; DNA: TGTGCCAGCAGTCCCCCGGAGAGGAACACTGAAGCTTTCTTT; CDR3: CASSPPERNTEAFF
D: -; size: -; J: TRBJ1-1; V: TRBV29-1; DNA: TGCAGCGTTGAACAGGGGAGGATGAACACTGAAGCTTTCTTT; CDR3: CSVEQGRMNTEAFF
D: -; size: -; J: TRBJ1-5; V: TRBV6-1; DNA: TGTGCCAGCAGTGTCCACAATCAGCCCCAGCATTTT; CDR3: CASSVHNQPQHF
D: TRBD2; size: -; J: TRBJ2-3; V: TRBV25-1; DNA: TGTGCCAGCACTCCAACAGGACTAGCGGGAGTGCTTGGTACGCAGTATTTT; CDR3: CASTPTGLAGVLGTQYF
D: -; size: -; J: TRBJ2-1; V: TRBV13; DNA: TGTGCCAGCAGCTTAGAAGGTATAGTCGGGACATACAATGAGCAGTTCTTC; CDR3: CASSLEGIVGTYNEQFF
D: -; size: -; J: TRBJ1-2; V: TRBV15; DNA: TGTGCCACCAGCAGAGATGGAAGGACAGACTATGGCTACACCTTC; CDR3: CATSRDGRTDYGYTF
D: -; size: -; J: TRBJ2-3; V: TRBV10-3; DNA: TGTGCCATCAGTGACCATGGACAGCCAGGGCAGTATTTT; CDR3: CAISDHGQPGQYF
D: -; size: few; J: TRBJ2-5; V: TRBV13; DNA: TGTGCCAGCAGCTCTCCCGAGGGACGAGAGACCCAGTACTTC; CDR3: CASSSPEGRETQYF
D: -; size: few; J: TRBJ1-6; V: TRBV18; DNA: TGTGCCAGCTCACCACCCCAGGGGAATAATTCACCCCTCCACTTT; CDR3: CASSPPQGNNSPLHF
D: -; size: once; J: TRBJ2-7; V: TRBV7-2; DNA: TGTGCCAGCAGCTCCGGGACCGGCGACTACGAGCAGTACTTC; CDR3: CASSSGTGDYEQYF
D: -; size: -; J: TRBJ1-3; V: TRBV28; DNA: TGTGCCAGCAGTGTCCAACGGGGGCCAGCCTCTGGAAACACCATATATTTT; CDR3: CASSVQRGPASGNTIYF
D: -; size: once; J: TRBJ2-6; V: TRBV19; DNA: TGTGCCAGTAGAGGCGGGCCAAGCTCTGGGGCCAACGTCCTGACTTTC; CDR3: CASRGGPSSGANVLTF
D: TRBD1; size: -; J: TRBJ1-1; V: TRBV5-1; DNA: TGCGCCAGCAGCGTACAACAGGGGATGAACACTGAAGCTTTTTTT; CDR3: CASSVQQGMNTEAFF